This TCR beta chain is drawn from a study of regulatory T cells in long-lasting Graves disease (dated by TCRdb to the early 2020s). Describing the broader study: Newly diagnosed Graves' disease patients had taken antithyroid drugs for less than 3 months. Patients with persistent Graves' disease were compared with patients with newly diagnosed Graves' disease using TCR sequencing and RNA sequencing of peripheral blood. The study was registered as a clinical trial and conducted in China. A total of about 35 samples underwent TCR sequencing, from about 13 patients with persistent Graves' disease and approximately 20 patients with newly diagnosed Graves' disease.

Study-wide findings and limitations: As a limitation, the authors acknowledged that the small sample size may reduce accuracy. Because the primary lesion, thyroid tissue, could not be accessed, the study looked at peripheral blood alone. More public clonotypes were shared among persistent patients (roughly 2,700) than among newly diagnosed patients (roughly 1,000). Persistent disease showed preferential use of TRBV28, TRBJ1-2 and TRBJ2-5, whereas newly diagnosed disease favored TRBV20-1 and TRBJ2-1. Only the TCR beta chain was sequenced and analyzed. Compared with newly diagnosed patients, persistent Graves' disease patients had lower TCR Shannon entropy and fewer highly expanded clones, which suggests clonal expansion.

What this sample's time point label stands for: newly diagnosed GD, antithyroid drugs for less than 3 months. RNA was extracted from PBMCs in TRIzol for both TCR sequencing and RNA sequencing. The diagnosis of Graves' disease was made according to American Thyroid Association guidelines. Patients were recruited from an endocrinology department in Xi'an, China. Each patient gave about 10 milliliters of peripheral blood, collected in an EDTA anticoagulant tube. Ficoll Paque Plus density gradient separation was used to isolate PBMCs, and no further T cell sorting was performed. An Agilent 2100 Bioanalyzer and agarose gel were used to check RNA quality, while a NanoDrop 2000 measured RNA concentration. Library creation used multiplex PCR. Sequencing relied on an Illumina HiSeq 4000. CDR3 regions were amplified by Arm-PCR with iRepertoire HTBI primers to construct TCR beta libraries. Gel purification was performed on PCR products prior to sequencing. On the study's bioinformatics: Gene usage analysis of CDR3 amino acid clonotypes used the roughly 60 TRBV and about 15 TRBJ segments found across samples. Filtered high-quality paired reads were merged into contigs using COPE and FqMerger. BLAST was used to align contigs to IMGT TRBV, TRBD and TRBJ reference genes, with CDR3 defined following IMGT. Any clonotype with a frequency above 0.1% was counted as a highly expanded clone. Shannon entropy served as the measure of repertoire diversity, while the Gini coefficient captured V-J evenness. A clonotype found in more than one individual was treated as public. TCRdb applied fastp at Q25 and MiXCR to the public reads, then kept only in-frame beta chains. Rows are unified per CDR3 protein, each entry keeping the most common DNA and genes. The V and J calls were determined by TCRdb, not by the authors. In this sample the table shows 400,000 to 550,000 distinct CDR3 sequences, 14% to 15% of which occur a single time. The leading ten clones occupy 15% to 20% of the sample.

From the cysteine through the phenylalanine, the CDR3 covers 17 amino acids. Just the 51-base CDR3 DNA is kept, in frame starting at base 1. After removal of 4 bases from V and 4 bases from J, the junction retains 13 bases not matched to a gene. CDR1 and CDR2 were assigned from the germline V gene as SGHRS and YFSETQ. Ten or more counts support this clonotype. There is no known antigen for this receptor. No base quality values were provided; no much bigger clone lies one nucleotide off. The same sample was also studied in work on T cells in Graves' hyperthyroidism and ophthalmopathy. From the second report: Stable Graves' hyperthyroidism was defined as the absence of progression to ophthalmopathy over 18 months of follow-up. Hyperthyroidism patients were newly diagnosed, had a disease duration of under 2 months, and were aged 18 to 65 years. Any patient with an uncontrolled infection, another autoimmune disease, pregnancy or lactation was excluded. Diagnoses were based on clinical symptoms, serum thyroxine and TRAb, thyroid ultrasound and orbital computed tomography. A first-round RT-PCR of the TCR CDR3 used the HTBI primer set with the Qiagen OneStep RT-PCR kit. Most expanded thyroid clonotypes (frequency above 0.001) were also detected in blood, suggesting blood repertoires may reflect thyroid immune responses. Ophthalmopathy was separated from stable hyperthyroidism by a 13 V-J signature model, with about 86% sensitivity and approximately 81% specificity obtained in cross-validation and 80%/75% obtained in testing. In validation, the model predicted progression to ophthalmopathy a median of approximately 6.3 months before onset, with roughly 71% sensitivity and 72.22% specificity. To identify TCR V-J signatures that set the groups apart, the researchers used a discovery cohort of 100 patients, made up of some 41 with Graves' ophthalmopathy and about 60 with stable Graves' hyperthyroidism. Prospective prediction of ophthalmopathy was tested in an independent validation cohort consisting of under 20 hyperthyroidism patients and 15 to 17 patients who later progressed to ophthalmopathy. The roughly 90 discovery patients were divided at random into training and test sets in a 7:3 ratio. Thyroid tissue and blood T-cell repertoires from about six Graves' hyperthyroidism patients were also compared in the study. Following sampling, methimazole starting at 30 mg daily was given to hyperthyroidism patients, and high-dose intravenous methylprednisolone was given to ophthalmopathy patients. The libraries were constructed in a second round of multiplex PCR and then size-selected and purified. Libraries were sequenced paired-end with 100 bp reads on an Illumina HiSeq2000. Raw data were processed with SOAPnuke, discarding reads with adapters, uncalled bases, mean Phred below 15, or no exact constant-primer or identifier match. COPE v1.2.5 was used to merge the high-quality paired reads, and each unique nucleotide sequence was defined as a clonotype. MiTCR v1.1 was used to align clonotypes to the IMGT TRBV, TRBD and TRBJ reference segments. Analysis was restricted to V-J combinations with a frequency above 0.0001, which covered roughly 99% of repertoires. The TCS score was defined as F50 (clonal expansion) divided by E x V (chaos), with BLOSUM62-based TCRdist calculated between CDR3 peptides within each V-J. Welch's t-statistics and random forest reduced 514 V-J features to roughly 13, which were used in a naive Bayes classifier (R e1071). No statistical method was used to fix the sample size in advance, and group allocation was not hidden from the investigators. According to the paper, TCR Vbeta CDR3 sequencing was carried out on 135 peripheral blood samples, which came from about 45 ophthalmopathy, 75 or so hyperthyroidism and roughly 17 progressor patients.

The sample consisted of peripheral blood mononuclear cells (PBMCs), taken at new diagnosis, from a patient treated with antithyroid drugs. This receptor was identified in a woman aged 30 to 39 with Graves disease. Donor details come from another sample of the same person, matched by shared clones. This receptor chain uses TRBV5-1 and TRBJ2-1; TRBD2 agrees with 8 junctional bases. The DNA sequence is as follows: TGCGCCAGCAGCCCTCCCACTAGCGGCACGTCTTACAATGAGCAGTTCTTC. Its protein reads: CASSPPTSGTSYNEQFF.